Here is one T cell receptor (beta chain) with its context. Its antigen is not known. The data stem from a study of shared clonotypes between healthy human individuals. General observations from the study: As a rule, naive subsets had a larger estimated richness than memory subsets. Non-shared clonotypes were found to have lower generation probabilities than the clonotypes that were shared by all four of the sorted-subset donors. Despite large depth, sorted-subset datasets appeared incompletely sequenced.

Repertoires were generated with immunoSEQ multiplex PCR, while TCRdb's copy carries only in-frame clones and drops some. The table records millions of clones, 95% of them present only once. The CDR3 is 15 residues long. Germline CDR1 and CDR2: MNHNS and SASEGT. V trimming: 6 bases; J trimming: 7 bases; junction bases outside the gene matches: 11. This TCR came from a man in his late teens or twenties in good health. The sequencing input was naive CD4+ T cells sorted from blood. Subset defined: CD45RA+ positively selected. The chain uses TRBV6-1 and TRBJ1-5, with 8 bases fitting TRBD1. The CDR3 sequence: CASRDRDTYEQPQHF. CDR3 sequence (DNA): TGTGCCAGCAGGGACAGGGACACATACGAACAGCCCCAGCATTTT.